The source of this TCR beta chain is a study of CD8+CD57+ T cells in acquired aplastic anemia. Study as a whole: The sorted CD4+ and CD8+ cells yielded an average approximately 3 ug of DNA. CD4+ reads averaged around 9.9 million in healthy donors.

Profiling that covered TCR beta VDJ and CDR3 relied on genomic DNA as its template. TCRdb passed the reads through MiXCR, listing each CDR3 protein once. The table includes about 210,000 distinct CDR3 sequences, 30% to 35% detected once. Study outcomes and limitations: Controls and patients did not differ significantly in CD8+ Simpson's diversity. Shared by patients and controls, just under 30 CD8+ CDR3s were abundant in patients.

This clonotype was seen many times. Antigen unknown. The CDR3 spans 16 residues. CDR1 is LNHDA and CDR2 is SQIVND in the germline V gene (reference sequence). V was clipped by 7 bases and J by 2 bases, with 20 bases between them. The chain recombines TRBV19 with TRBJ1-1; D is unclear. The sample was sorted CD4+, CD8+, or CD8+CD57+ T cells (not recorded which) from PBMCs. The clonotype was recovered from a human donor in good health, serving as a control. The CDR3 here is CASNSPYEVANTEAFF. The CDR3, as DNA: TGTGCCAGTAACTCCCCATACGAGGTTGCCAACACTGAAGCTTTCTTT.